This T cell receptor beta chain came from a study of T cell responses to AZD1222 COVID-19 vaccine (dated by TCRdb to the early 2020s). About the study as a whole: AZD1222 recipients with second doses at about 4 weeks or about 12 weeks were pooled, because spike-specific TCR depth and breadth did not differ between schedules. TCR sequencing was performed for about 250 trial participants, of whom 200 to 220 were given two doses of AZD1222 and approximately 26 were given two doses of MenACWY control vaccine. Trial participants were enrolled into age subgroups of 18-55, 56-69 and 70-plus years, which contained about 150, 27 and 61 TCR-sequenced participants, respectively.

The CDR3 regions of human TCRbeta chains were analyzed by immunosequencing. As for the authors' bioinformatics: TCRs in the repertoires were compared against a reference library of SARS-CoV-2-specific TCRs that had been generated with the MIRA antigen-specificity platform. Breadth was defined as the fraction of unique TCRs that were SARS-CoV-2-associated, and depth was defined as the fraction of total T cells that were SARS-CoV-2-associated. Each spike-specific TCR was assigned to its reactive spike region and to a CD4 or CD8 class using the MIRA data. Log10-transformed breadth and depth values were compared by one-way ANOVA with Sidak's multiple comparisons tests. Entries here come from immuneACCESS through TCRdb and include only in-frame sequences with V and J called. Some clones fail to appear in such tables; in the studies checked, an unresolved V gene covers under half of the shortfall, and the cause of the remainder is unknown. The V and J calls and clone size come from that table; D and trimming were worked out from the DNA. This sample has about 120,000 clones in its table, and roughly 84% of those were observed once. The ten top clones hold around 7% of the sample.

The time point label corresponds to: baseline before first vaccination. The vaccinee samples were drawn from two UK trials, COV001 and COV002, one of which was a single-blind randomized controlled phase 2/3 trial testing AZD1222 (ChAdOx1 nCoV-19) in healthy adults. For TCRbeta chain sequencing, PBMC samples were collected from trial participants at day 0 and at day 28 after the second dose. The paper's findings and limits, for the study overall: Conclusions about previously exposed vaccinees were limited because only six or seven AZD1222 recipients were SARS-CoV-2 seropositive at baseline. CD4 TCRs associated with the vaccine covered the entire spike protein, and the dominant responses were in regions 160-218 and 743-854. The 56-69-year group was small, and its depth increase did not reach significance, likely because of low power. Reportedly, almost half of the unique spike-specific TCRs recognized epitopes lying outside the regions that are mutated in the B.1.351 and B.1.1.7 variants. After two AZD1222 doses, spike-specific TCR breadth and depth were significantly higher than at day 0 and than in MenACWY recipients. Because no samples from the day 14 peak response were available, repertoires could be characterized only after the peak T cell response. Most participants were white British and females outnumbered males, and the authors suggested that clonal diversity may have been underestimated.

V loses 2 bases of germline sequence and J loses 2 bases, and the interval between the two ends is 10 bases. The CDR1 and CDR2 encoded by the germline V gene are MDHEN and SYDVKM. From cysteine to phenylalanine, the CDR3 is 15 amino acids long. The CDR3 DNA has 45 bases and is translated from base 1. Concerning this clone itself: Its antigen has not been determined. No base-level quality is on record; no much larger clone is a single base apart.

The chain is assembled from TRBV28 and TRBJ1-5; the D segment cannot be called with confidence. Sequencing was performed on peripheral blood, taken on day 0 of AZD1222 vaccination. The clonotype originates from an adult in good health. The CDR3 is CASSLVFSGNQPQHF. At the DNA level, the sequence is TGTGCCAGCAGTTTAGTTTTCTCGGGCAATCAGCCCCAGCATTTT.